The T cell receptor (beta chain) described here comes from a study of blood T cell repertoires in COVID-19. The germline gives CDR1 LGHNA, CDR2 YSLEER. The CDR3 has 18 amino acids. J lost 9 bases, V lost 0 bases, and 15 bases had no gene match. In the original analysis: Amplification of reference gene primers provided the estimated nucleated cell counts. The table came from immunoSEQ multiplex PCR; TCRdb's copy has only in-frame clones and leaves some out. That table supplies the V and J calls and clone size; D and trimming were determined from the DNA. The sample contains about 260,000 clones, 83% of which appear only once.

V gene TRBV4-3 combines with J gene TRBJ1-3; 9 bases fit TRBD1. The sequencing sample was made of peripheral blood. This TCR was sampled from a woman aged 50 to 60 who had recovered from COVID-19. The CDR3 loop is CASSQDAAGPDRGGTIYF. The DNA of the CDR3 is TGCGCCAGCAGCCAAGACGCCGCGGGACCGGACAGGGGAGGCACCATATATTTT.